The 21 T cell receptor beta chains presented below share a single source sample, sequenced in a study of OX40 agonist ivuxolimab in advanced cancers. Data came from immunoSEQ multiplex PCR; TCRdb stores just in-frame clones and leaves some out. The data hold about 41,000 clones, with around 89% observed a single time. This specimen consisted of CD4+ or CD8+ T cells sorted from blood, obtained in a trial of the OX40 agonist ivuxolimab. Receptor source: an adult with an advanced solid tumor such as melanoma, head and neck, liver or kidney cancer.

The chain couples TRBV10-1 to TRBJ2-7; the match to TRBD1 covers 9 bases. The CDR3 runs 15 residues. The V segment lost 4 bases and the J segment 3 bases; nucleotides outside the gene matches: 7. Germline V gene data show CDR1 as WNHNN and CDR2 as SYGVQD (reference sequence). The CDR3 here is CASSGWTGDIYEQYF. The CDR3 region has the DNA TGCGCCAGCAGTGGCTGGACAGGGGACATCTACGAGCAGTACTTC.

The rearrangement joins TRBV11-1 to TRBJ1-1; no reliable D call. Trimming took 0 bases from V and 4 from J, leaving 6 bases between them. Germline loops: CDR1 SGHAT, CDR2 FQDESV (reference sequence). CDR3 length: 13 residues. The CDR3 bases are TGTGCCAGCAGCTTAGCGCCTAGCACTGAAGCTTTCTTT. Its protein is CASSLAPSTEAFF. The complete variable domain, with remaining parts taken from reference TRBV11-1 and TRBJ1-1, reads EAEVAQSPRYKITEKSQAVAFWCDPISGHATLYWYRQILGQGPELLVQFQDESVVDDSQLPKDRFSAERLKGVDSTLKIQPAELGDSAMYLCASSLAPSTEAFFGQGTRLTVV.

The chain employs TRBV7-2 and TRBJ2-7; TRBD1 agrees at 8 bases. Germline V gene lookup returns CDR1 SGHTA and CDR2 FQGNSA. This CDR3 is built from 17 residues. V shed 2 bases and J 1 base; nucleotides not matched to a gene: 10. CDR3 DNA sequence: TGTGCCAGCAGCTTAAGCGCCTGGGACAGGATTTCCTACGAGCAGTACTTC. This encodes CASSLSAWDRISYEQYF.

The V gene is TRBV28, the J gene TRBJ1-5; D not resolved. The V end was cut by 4 bases, the J end by 4 bases, with 17 bases between. CDR1 and CDR2 from the germline V gene are MDHEN and SYDVKM. This CDR3 contains 16 residues. This CDR3 reads CASSSPLEQHNQPQHF. The DNA of the CDR3 is TGTGCCAGCAGTTCTCCCCTGGAGCAGCATAATCAGCCCCAGCATTTT.

The rearrangement joins TRBV2 to TRBJ2-5; 8 bases map to TRBD1. This CDR3 contains 17 residues. Germline CDR1 SNHLY, CDR2 FYNNEI. V trimming: 1 base; J trimming: 0 bases; junction bases outside the gene matches: 7. The CDR3 DNA is TGTGCCAGCAGTGAAGGACAGGGGTATCCCAACCAAGAGACCCAGTACTTC. Translation: CASSEGQGYPNQETQYF.

The chain carries TRBV28 and TRBJ1-1, with a possible D match to TRBD1 (6 bases). CDR1 MDHEN and CDR2 SYDVKM come from the germline V gene. The germline V and J ends were trimmed by 2 bases and 5 bases, with 12 bases remaining between them. The length of the CDR3 is 14 residues. The CDR3 DNA reads as TGTGCCAGCAGTTTAAGGGGGGCGGGGACTGAAGCTTTCTTT. Translating gives CASSLRGAGTEAFF.

The J gene is TRBJ2-5, the V gene TRBV6-5, with no clear D. Germline V CDR1 and CDR2: MNHEY, SVGAGI. V lost 6 bases and J lost 11, with 13 bases in between. The CDR3 length is 11 residues. The CDR3, as DNA: TGTGCCAGCAGAACGGACGGCCCACAGTACTTC. The encoded protein is CASRTDGPQYF.

This sequence joins TRBV6-1 and TRBJ2-7, with 11 bases fitting TRBD2. CDR1 and CDR2 from the germline V gene are MNHNS and SASEGT. There are 15 residues in the CDR3. V trimming: 6 bases; J trimming: 2 bases; junction bases outside the gene matches: 6. CDR3 in DNA: TGTGCCAGCAGCGACAGGACTAGCGGGCCCTACGAGCAGTACTTC. This sequence encodes CASSDRTSGPYEQYF.

This chain joins TRBV6-6 and TRBJ1-2; tentatively, D is TRBD1 (5 bases). The CDR3 consists of 14 residues. The V end was cut by 8 bases, the J end by 0 bases, with 13 bases between. Germline CDR1 is MNHNY and CDR2 is SVGAGI (reference sequence). The CDR3 region is CASGPIQANYGYTF. For the CDR3, the DNA is TGTGCCAGCGGACCTATACAGGCTAACTATGGCTACACCTTC.

CDR3 loop: CASSFGSGNTGELFF. CDR3 in DNA: TGTGCCAGCAGCTTCGGTAGCGGGAACACCGGGGAGCTGTTTTTT. The genes are TRBV5-5 and TRBJ2-2; D might be TRBD2 (6 bases). V gave up 2 bases and J gave up 1 base, with 9 bases separating them. The CDR3 loop spans 15 amino acids. Germline loops: CDR1 SGHKS, CDR2 YYEKEE (reference sequence).

The chain joins TRBV5-6 to TRBJ1-1; D may be TRBD1 (5 bases). There are 13 residues in the CDR3. CDR1 and CDR2 from the germline V gene are SGHDT and YYEEEE. V was trimmed by 2 bases and J by 12 bases, leaving 17 bases between them. The CDR3 DNA reads TGTGCCAGCAGCTTTAGAGGGGCCCCGGTAACTTTCTTT. This encodes CASSFRGAPVTFF.

The rearrangement links TRBV2 to TRBJ2-7; possibly TRBD1 for D (6 bases). Germline-derived CDR1 and CDR2 are SNHLY and FYNNEI. V was trimmed by 6 bases and J by 5 bases, leaving 26 bases between them. CDR3 size: 17 residues. CDR3 in DNA: TGTGCCAGCAGAGATCACCGGGACACGGAAAGGGTGAACGAGCAGTACTTC. Translation: CASRDHRDTERVNEQYF. The full variable domain, its missing parts supplied by reference TRBV2 and TRBJ2-7, is EPEVTQTPSHQVTQMGQEVILRCVPISNHLYFYWYRQILGQKVEFLVSFYNNEISEKSEIFDDQFSVERPDGSNFTLKIRSTKLEDSAMYFCASRDHRDTERVNEQYFGPGTRLTVT.

This clone was seen a single time. The chain recombines TRBV13 with TRBJ1-4; tentatively, D is TRBD1 (5 bases). CDR1 and CDR2 (germline): PRHDT, FYEKMQ (reference sequence). CDR3 length: 14 residues. With 5 bases removed from V and 4 bases from J, the gap between germline ends came to 11 bases. CDR3 sequence (DNA): TGTGCCAGCAGCCGGGACGGCGGTAATGAAAAACTGTTTTTT. This sequence encodes CASSRDGGNEKLFF.

The chain is built from TRBV28 and TRBJ2-2, with 11 bases fitting TRBD2. The CDR3 is 14 residues long. V shed 6 bases and J 6 bases; nucleotides not matched to a gene: 3. Looked up from germline, CDR1 is MDHEN and CDR2 is SYDVKM. CDR3 DNA sequence: TGTGCCAGCAGGATTAGCGGGGGGGCCGGGGAGCTGTTTTTT. It encodes CASRISGGAGELFF.

The gene calls are TRBV27 and TRBJ2-7, with a tentative D call TRBD2 (6 bases). The germline V and J ends were trimmed by 0 bases and 3 bases, with 24 bases remaining between them. From germline, CDR1 is MNHEY and CDR2 SMNVEV (reference sequence). CDR3 size: 19 residues. CDR3 sequence (DNA): TGTGCCAGCAGTTTATCAAGGGACCTAGCGAACAAGCCCTTCTACGAGCAGTACTTC. It codes for CASSLSRDLANKPFYEQYF.

CDR3 sequence: CASTLGVVTGVYEQYF. The CDR3 nucleotides read TGTGCCAGCACCCTTGGGGTTGTGACAGGGGTCTACGAGCAGTACTTC. The chain joins TRBV5-8 to TRBJ2-7; 8 nucleotides match TRBD1. CDR3 length equals 16 residues. Germline loops: CDR1 SGHTS, CDR2 YDEGEE. V trimming: 6 bases; J trimming: 3 bases; junction bases outside the gene matches: 14.

The chain is built from TRBV7-6 and TRBJ2-7; 8 nucleotides line up with TRBD2. The V and J ends lost 5 bases and 7 bases, in that order; junction bases with no gene match: 7. Germline assignment: CDR1 SGHVS and CDR2 FNYEAQ. The CDR3 has 13 residues. CDR3 region: CASSPAGGLEQYF. In DNA form, the CDR3 reads TGTGCCAGCAGCCCCGCGGGAGGATTGGAGCAGTACTTC.

Written as DNA, the CDR3 is TGTGCCAGCAGTCGGGACACCCCCTACGAGCAGTACTTC. It is translated as CASSRDTPYEQYF. The chain couples TRBV6-1 to TRBJ2-7; maybe TRBD1 (6 bases). The CDR3 is 13 residues long. Germline V gene sequence: CDR1 MNHNS, CDR2 SASEGT. The V and J ends lost 5 bases and 2 bases respectively, with 10 bases between them.

The chain has TRBV10-3 and TRBJ2-5; D gene unclear. This CDR3 has 13 amino acids. CDR1 ENHRY and CDR2 SYGVKD come from the germline V gene. V gave up 6 bases and J gave up 0 bases, with 8 bases separating them. DNA of the CDR3: TGTGCCATCAGAGGGCCCGACCAAGAGACCCAGTACTTC. Its protein product is CAIRGPDQETQYF.

The chain couples TRBV27 to TRBJ1-2, with D possibly matching TRBD1 (5 bases). The CDR3 runs to 13 residues. V was clipped by 3 bases and J by 8 bases, with 13 bases between them. The germline CDR1 and CDR2 sequences are MNHEY and SMNVEV (reference sequence). The CDR3 loop reads CASSFQGAWGYTF. DNA of the CDR3: TGTGCCAGCAGTTTTCAGGGTGCCTGGGGCTACACCTTC.

The chain carries TRBV9 and TRBJ1-2; the D is unclear. Germline assignment: CDR1 SGDLS and CDR2 YYNGEE. Trimming took 6 bases from V and 5 from J, leaving 29 bases between them. The CDR3 has 18 residues. CDR3 DNA sequence: TGTGCCAGCAAGAACGGATCGGAATTCAACCAAATGGGGTATGGCTACACCTTC. It codes for CASKNGSEFNQMGYGYTF. The variable domain in full, completed from reference TRBV9 and TRBJ1-2, reads DSGVTQTPKHLITATGQRVTLRCSPRSGDLSVYWYQQSLDQGLQFLIQYYNGEERAKGNILERFSAQQFPDLHSELNLSSLELGDSALYFCASKNGSEFNQMGYGYTFGSGTRLTVV.